The 15 T cell receptor beta chains below all came from one sample that was sequenced in a study of T cells in Graves' hyperthyroidism and ophthalmopathy. The investigators amplified TCR beta CDR3 regions from RNA transcripts. First-round RT-PCR targeting the TCR CDR3 was performed with the HTBI primer set. MiXCR was run by TCRdb on the multiplex PCR reads, yielding one entry per CDR3 protein. The sample has 500,000 to 800,000 distinct CDR3 sequences, about 15% seen once. Sequencing was carried out using blood. All receptors come from a woman in her fifties or sixties with Graves' ophthalmopathy.

On this clonotype itself: Possible read error: a much larger clone is one base away. The chain has TRBV5-1 and TRBJ2-7, with 7 bases lining up with TRBD2. This CDR3 region has 15 residues. Germline trimming cut 4 bases from V and 4 bases from J; bases unmatched to any gene: 11. The germline V gene has CDR1 SGHRS and CDR2 YFSETQ. This CDR3 reads CASSGGTTSQYEQYF. The CDR3, as DNA: TGCGCCAGCAGCGGGGGGACTACCTCCCAATACGAGCAGTACTTC. Using reference TRBV5-1 and TRBJ2-7 for the parts outside the CDR3, the full variable domain is KAGVTQTPRYLIKTRGQQVTLSCSPISGHRSVSWYQQTPGQGLQFLFEYFSETQRNKGNFPGRFSGRQFSNSRSEMNVSTLELGDSALYLCASSGGTTSQYEQYFGPGTRLTVT.

Notes on this clonotype: A much larger clone sits a single nucleotide away, making a read error possible. The chain combines TRBV28 with TRBJ1-4; D possibly corresponds to TRBD1 (5 bases). Germline lookup yields CDR1 MDHEN and CDR2 SYDVKM. This CDR3 comprises 14 residues. The CDR3 DNA reads TGTGCCGGCAGTCGTAGGTGGGACAATGAAAAACTGTTTTTT. Its translation: CAGSRRWDNEKLFF.

As DNA, the CDR3 is TGTGCCTGGAATAGCCAGCCAGCCCTAAGCGGGCAGTACTTC. It specifies CAWNSQPALSGQYF. The V gene is TRBV30, the J gene TRBJ2-7, with D perhaps matching TRBD2 (5 bases). The germline CDR1 and CDR2 sequences are GTSNPN and SVGIG (reference sequence). The CDR3 runs 14 residues. V dropped 4 bases and J dropped 9 bases, with 22 bases sitting between them.

Ten or more counts support this clonotype. The V gene is TRBV27, the J gene TRBJ2-3; D gene uncertain. The V gene lost 2 bases and the J gene lost 6 bases, with 12 bases spanning the gap. Germline loops: CDR1 MNHEY, CDR2 SMNVEV (reference sequence). The CDR3 is made up of 14 amino acids. The CDR3 reads CASSLRLRGDTQYF. The CDR3 nucleotides read TGTGCCAGCAGTTTACGTCTCAGAGGTGATACGCAGTATTTT.

This clonotype has at least ten counts. The rearrangement uses TRBV7-9 and TRBJ2-3; 8 positions match TRBD1. CDR3 length: 16 amino acids. With V trimmed by 5 bases and J by 2 bases, 9 bases remained unmatched. The germline CDR1 and CDR2 sequences are SEHNR and FQNEAQ (reference sequence). In DNA, the CDR3 is TGTGCCAGCAGCCTGCGGACAGGGATTCCCACAGATACGCAGTATTTT. Its translation is CASSLRTGIPTDTQYF.

J is TRBJ2-4 and V is TRBV2; D is undetermined. V was shortened by 6 bases and J by 0 bases, with 9 bases between the two germline ends. Germline V gives CDR1 SNHLY, CDR2 FYNNEI. This CDR3 is 14 amino acids long. The CDR3 reads CASRLSLAKNIQYF. For the CDR3, the DNA is TGTGCCAGCAGATTAAGCCTAGCCAAAAACATTCAGTACTTC.

This clonotype was counted many times. Germline and junction disagree at one end, which may indicate a read error. The chain couples TRBV7-2 to TRBJ2-7; TRBD2 is a possible D gene (6 bases). The germline V gene has CDR1 SGHTA and CDR2 FQGNSA. The CDR3 contains 14 residues. Written as DNA, the CDR3 is TGTGCCAGCAGCTTATCGCGGGGCTCCGACGAGCAGTACTTC. This encodes CASSLSRGSDEQYF.

The sample holds many counts of this clonotype. This rearrangement joins TRBV15 to TRBJ2-7; TRBD2 is a possible D gene (6 bases). The germline gives CDR1 LNHNV, CDR2 YYDKDF (reference sequence). CDR3 length equals 12 residues. Trimming pared 6 bases from V and 6 bases from J, leaving 12 bases between. The CDR3 region is CATRVGGSEQYF. The DNA for the CDR3 is TGTGCCACCAGGGTGGGAGGTTCCGAGCAGTACTTC.

The sample holds many counts of this clonotype. The chain links TRBV28 to TRBJ2-2; 7 bases align to TRBD2. Germline V gives CDR1 MDHEN, CDR2 SYDVKM. V was pared by 8 bases and J by 1 base, with 10 bases of the junction left unmatched. The CDR3 totals 16 residues. The CDR3 DNA is TGTGCCAGCGGATTACCCTTAGCGGGGAACACCGGGGAGCTGTTTTTT. Translated: CASGLPLAGNTGELFF.

The chain couples TRBV28 to TRBJ1-5; D remains ambiguous. This CDR3 contains 12 residues. Germline V gene lookup returns CDR1 MDHEN and CDR2 SYDVKM. V lost 5 bases to trimming and J lost 15 bases, with 17 bases between them. CDR3 in amino acids: CASSTWSRQRHF. The CDR3 DNA sequence: TGTGCCAGCAGTACATGGAGCAGACAACGGCATTTT.

Many counts were recorded for this clonotype. CDR3 coding DNA: TGTGCCAGCAGTGATGCTAACGGCGGGACTAGCGGGAGAGTCTACGAGCAGTACTTC. Its protein product is CASSDANGGTSGRVYEQYF. The chain couples TRBV12-3 or TRBV12-4 to TRBJ2-7; the match to TRBD2 covers 14 bases. The V and J ends lost 5 bases and 3 bases, in that order; junction bases with no gene match: 15. The CDR3 totals 19 residues.

V gene TRBV2 combines with J gene TRBJ2-1; 9 bases align to TRBD2. V dropped 3 bases and J dropped 9; count of bases not matched to a gene: 6. Germline loops: CDR1 SNHLY, CDR2 FYNNEI. This CDR3 has 14 residues. The DNA for the CDR3 is TGTGCCAGCAGTGATAGGGGACTAGCCGCTGAGCAGTTCTTC. Amino acid sequence: CASSDRGLAAEQFF.

This clonotype was seen ten or more times. This sequence joins TRBV6-1 and TRBJ2-7; 7 nucleotides agree with TRBD1. The CDR3 covers 15 residues. Germline V gives CDR1 MNHNS, CDR2 SASEGT. The ends lost 6 bases at V and 3 bases at J; junction bases unmatched: 11. The CDR3 reads CASRPFGTAIYEQYF. The CDR3 DNA is TGTGCCAGCAGACCCTTCGGGACAGCAATCTACGAGCAGTACTTC.

This clonotype was observed a few times. The chain carries TRBV5-1 and TRBJ1-3; no reliable D call. Germline CDR1 is SGHRS and CDR2 is YFSETQ. V lost 0 bases and J 0 bases, leaving 7 bases between the germline ends. The CDR3 loop spans 15 amino acids. CDR3 sequence: CASSLVATSGNTIYF. In DNA, the CDR3 is TGCGCCAGCAGCTTGGTAGCCACCTCTGGAAACACCATATATTTT. The variable domain in full, with the rest retrieved from reference TRBV5-1 and TRBJ1-3, is KAGVTQTPRYLIKTRGQQVTLSCSPISGHRSVSWYQQTPGQGLQFLFEYFSETQRNKGNFPGRFSGRQFSNSRSEMNVSTLELGDSALYLCASSLVATSGNTIYFGEGSWLTVV.

This clonotype was observed many times. This chain links TRBV6-2 or TRBV6-3 with TRBJ2-1; D is ambiguous. V lost 5 bases and J 8 bases, leaving 16 bases between the germline ends. Germline lookup yields CDR1 MNHEY and CDR2 SVGEGT. This CDR3 has 14 residues. CDR3 nucleotides: TGTGCCAGCAGTCACCGGGTGGGCGGCGATGAGCAGTTCTTC. Translation gives CASSHRVGGDEQFF.